The 2 T cell receptor beta chains presented below share a single source sample, sequenced in a study of human T cells and chemical hapten exposure. The sample's time point: patch test 1, 2 weeks after DPC sensitization. Treatment noted: therapeutic diphenylcyclopropenone sensitization with weekly scalp DPC. TCRdb used MiXCR to reprocess the RACE reads, holding one entry per CDR3 protein. The profile covers some 80,000 distinct CDR3 sequences, with approximately 11% appearing a single time and approximately 4% taken by the ten largest. The sample was whole blood, taken in connection with sensitization to the hapten diphenylcyclopropenone (DPC). The receptors were sampled from a woman aged 45-65 years with alopecia areata. Some clones in this sample may be carry-over from other donors' samples.

There are many counts of this clonotype. The chain has TRBV20-1 and TRBJ2-2; weak D call: TRBD1 (6 bases). The V end was cut by 2 bases, the J end by 1 base, with 8 bases between. CDR3 length equals 14 residues. From germline, CDR1 is DFQATT and CDR2 SNEGSKA (reference sequence). The CDR3 loop is CSARTRGNTGELFF. DNA of the CDR3: TGCAGTGCTAGAACCAGGGGGAACACCGGGGAGCTGTTTTTT.

This clonotype was detected ten times or more. This chain links TRBV28 with TRBJ2-5; 7 nucleotides match TRBD2. The germline V gene has CDR1 MDHEN and CDR2 SYDVKM. After removal of 8 bases from V and 3 bases from J, the junction contained 12 bases not matched to a gene. This CDR3 region has 15 residues. CDR3: CASSMWGGGKETQYF. The CDR3 DNA reads as TGTGCCAGCTCCATGTGGGGGGGTGGCAAAGAGACCCAGTACTTC.